Listed below are T cell receptor beta chains from one sample, sequenced in a study of T cells in Graves' hyperthyroidism and ophthalmopathy. Each CDR3 protein is one row after TCRdb ran MiXCR on the multiplex PCR reads. The table includes approximately 400,000 distinct CDR3 sequences, about 18% detected once. The specimen was blood. These receptor sequences come from a woman in her late teens or twenties with Graves' hyperthyroidism. Each CDR3 is given with its conserved first and last residue. Fields, in order: V gene, clone size, D gene, J gene, CDR3 protein, CDR3 DNA. The D gene is left open where the match is weak. Rows may omit the clone size; those that give it use once, few, many or a size class.

TRBV7-8,many,TRBD2,TRBJ2-2,CASTRRGGGELFF,TGTGCCAGCACTCGGCGGGGGGGCGGGGAGCTGTTTTTT
TRBV9,many,NA,TRBJ1-1,CASSVTGFSTEAFF,TGTGCCAGCAGCGTAACAGGATTTAGCACTGAAGCTTTCTTT
TRBV28,many,NA,TRBJ2-7,CASSFRFFGTLLFSYEQYF,TGTGCCAGCAGTTTTCGTTTTTTCGGGACGCTGCTTTTCTCCTACGAGCAGTACTTC
TRBV6-1,once,TRBD1,TRBJ1-1,CASSEEGTGGPEAFF,TGTGCCAGCAGTGAAGAGGGGACAGGGGGCCCTGAAGCTTTCTTT
TRBV11-1,many,TRBD2,TRBJ2-7,CASSMMFSGTFYEQYF,TGTGCCAGCAGCATGATGTTTAGCGGGACGTTCTACGAGCAGTACTTC
TRBV12-3/TRBV12-4,many,NA,TRBJ1-2,CASSLGTDYGYTF,TGTGCCAGCAGTTTAGGTACGGACTATGGCTACACCTTC
TRBV7-7,many,NA,TRBJ2-7,CASSLDQLSYEQYF,TGTGCTAGCAGCTTAGACCAGCTCTCCTACGAGCAGTACTTC
TRBV6-2/TRBV6-3,NA,NA,TRBJ1-1,CASSPWRGWDTEAFF,TGTGCCAGCAGCCCTTGGCGGGGCTGGGACACTGAAGCTTTCTTT
TRBV30,NA,NA,TRBJ1-5,CACNERLYQPQHF,TGTGCCTGTAACGAGAGGCTCTATCAGCCCCAGCATTTT
TRBV11-2,NA,NA,TRBJ1-1,CASIFNLGQPYTEAFF,TGTGCCAGCATTTTTAATCTCGGACAGCCATACACTGAAGCTTTCTTT
TRBV28,NA,NA,TRBJ2-5,CASLGGEETQYF,TGTGCCAGCCTGGGGGGAGAAGAGACCCAGTACTTC
TRBV6-1,few,NA,TRBJ1-6,CASRLPDRGRPLHF,TGTGCCAGCAGACTGCCTGACCGTGGTCGGCCCCTCCACTTT
TRBV12-3/TRBV12-4,once,NA,TRBJ2-7,CASRQIYEQYF,TGTGCCAGCAGACAGATCTACGAGCAGTACTTC
TRBV3-1,NA,NA,TRBJ1-5,CASSQDGQIQPQHF,TGTGCCAGCAGCCAAGATGGGCAAATCCAGCCCCAGCATTTT
TRBV28,many,NA,TRBJ2-5,CASSFMRSETQYF,TGTGCCAGCAGTTTCATGCGATCCGAGACCCAGTACTTC
TRBV11-2,NA,NA,TRBJ2-2,CASSPPGPNTGELFF,TGTGCCAGCAGCCCCCCGGGGCCGAACACCGGGGAGCTGTTTTTT
TRBV4-1,NA,NA,TRBJ1-1,CASRESGDTEAFF,TGCGCCAGCAGGGAAAGCGGAGACACTGAAGCTTTCTTT
TRBV20-1,NA,TRBD1,TRBJ1-3,CSAPWTGPSGNTIYF,TGCAGTGCTCCCTGGACAGGCCCCTCTGGAAACACCATATATTTT
TRBV12-5,NA,NA,TRBJ1-2,CASGFKIQVRGYTF,TGTGCTAGTGGTTTTAAAATACAGGTTCGGGGCTACACCTTC
TRBV11-2,many,NA,TRBJ1-1,CASSHLYQGNTEAFF,TGTGCCAGCAGCCACCTTTATCAGGGGAACACTGAAGCTTTCTTT
TRBV12-3/TRBV12-4,many,NA,TRBJ1-1,CASSFAGLGGTEAFF,TGTGCCAGCAGTTTTGCGGGCCTCGGGGGCACTGAAGCTTTCTTT
TRBV28,NA,TRBD1,TRBJ2-6,CASSFPRTGAWGGANVLTF,TGTGCCAGCAGTTTCCCCCGGACAGGTGCATGGGGGGGGGCCAACGTCCTGACTTTC
TRBV5-5,many,NA,TRBJ1-2,CASSWGDQGSGGYTF,TGTGCCAGCAGCTGGGGGGATCAGGGATCGGGTGGCTACACCTTC
TRBV6-2/TRBV6-3,many,NA,TRBJ2-2,CASSYSISLEDTGELFF,TGTGCCAGCAGTTACTCGATATCCCTGGAAGACACCGGGGAGCTGTTTTTT
TRBV20-1,NA,NA,TRBJ2-7,CSARFLPPEQYF,TGCAGTGCTAGATTTCTACCCCCCGAGCAGTACTTC
TRBV5-1,many,TRBD1,TRBJ2-5,CASSLVRDSQQETQYF,TGCGCCAGCAGTCTGGTTCGGGACAGCCAGCAAGAGACCCAGTACTTC
TRBV6-1,many,NA,TRBJ1-2,CASTPTDGGYGYTF,TGTGCCAGCACCCCGACCGACGGCGGCTATGGCTACACCTTC
TRBV4-1,many,NA,TRBJ1-1,CASSHGNTEAFF,TGCGCCAGCAGCCATGGGAACACTGAAGCTTTCTTT
TRBV6-5,NA,NA,TRBJ2-2,CASSYPFGTDNTGELFF,TGTGCCAGCAGTTACCCGTTTGGGACCGACAACACCGGGGAGCTGTTTTTT
TRBV18,few,NA,TRBJ1-2,CASRRESSNYGYTF,TGTGCCAGCCGAAGAGAATCATCGAACTATGGCTACACCTTC
TRBV28,many,NA,TRBJ1-5,CASSPWDGGGNQPQHF,TGTGCCAGCAGCCCCTGGGACGGTGGAGGCAATCAGCCCCAGCATTTT
TRBV7-9,few,NA,TRBJ2-5,CASLWTEQETQYF,TGTGCCAGCCTTTGGACGGAGCAAGAGACCCAGTACTTC
TRBV14,many,TRBD1,TRBJ2-5,CASSLTGTGAQETQYF,TGTGCCAGCAGCCTGACCGGGACAGGGGCGCAAGAGACCCAGTACTTC
TRBV10-3,many,TRBD1,TRBJ1-1,CAISARDRAENTEAFF,TGTGCCATCAGTGCCAGGGACAGGGCCGAGAACACTGAAGCTTTCTTT
TRBV2,NA,TRBD1,TRBJ2-7,CASTKQGASYEQYF,TGTGCCAGCACTAAACAGGGGGCATCGTACGAGCAGTACTTC
TRBV3-1,many,TRBD1,TRBJ1-1,CASSQQGALRTEAFF,TGTGCCAGCAGCCAACAGGGGGCGCTTAGGACTGAAGCTTTCTTT
TRBV7-7,many,NA,TRBJ2-5,CASSSTATSETQYF,TGTGCTAGCAGCTCGACGGCAACTTCTGAGACCCAGTACTTC
TRBV11-2,many,TRBD1,TRBJ2-5,CASSPRQGEETQYF,TGTGCCAGCAGCCCAAGGCAGGGGGAAGAGACCCAGTACTTC
TRBV28,NA,TRBD1,TRBJ2-7,CAATGVGYEQYF,TGTGCCGCGACAGGGGTGGGGTACGAGCAGTACTTC